Listed below are T cell receptor beta chains from one sample, sequenced in a study of OX40 agonist ivuxolimab in advanced cancers. Measured with immunoSEQ multiplex PCR; TCRdb has only the in-frame clones, and not every one. This table holds tens of thousands of clones, over 80% found once. Sequencing used CD4+ or CD8+ T cells sorted from blood, obtained in a trial of the OX40 agonist ivuxolimab. Receptor source: an adult with an advanced solid tumor such as melanoma, head and neck, liver or kidney cancer. Both conserved end residues are part of each CDR3. Fields, in order: V gene, clone size, J gene, D gene, CDR3 DNA, CDR3 protein. A D gene is named only where the DNA matches it firmly. Clone size is shown for a subset of rows, as once, few, many or a class of expanded clone.

TRBV6-1	-	TRBJ1-2	-	TGTGCCAGCAGGTTGGATACACCCTATGTTGGCTACACCTTC	CASRLDTPYVGYTF
TRBV27	-	TRBJ2-1	-	TGTGCCAGCAGTAGACCTACAGGGTTTGTCTACAATGAGCAGTTCTTC	CASSRPTGFVYNEQFF
TRBV6-4	-	TRBJ2-5	TRBD1	TGTGCCAGCAGTGACCCTTTGGACAGGGAGTATGGTGATCGAGAGACCCAGTACTTC	CASSDPLDREYGDRETQYF
TRBV5-5	-	TRBJ1-3	-	TGTGCCAGCAGCCCGGACGGCGGGGTGGGAAACACCATATATTTT	CASSPDGGVGNTIYF
TRBV5-6	-	TRBJ2-2	TRBD1	TGTGCCAGCAGCGCCCGGGACAGATGGACCGGGGAGCTGTTTTTT	CASSARDRWTGELFF
TRBV28	few	TRBJ2-5	-	TGTGCCAGCAGTCCGAGGGTTGAGACCCAGTACTTC	CASSPRVETQYF
TRBV13	-	TRBJ1-6	-	TGTGCCAGCAGCTTGGCATCAAACTATAATTCACCCCTCCACTTT	CASSLASNYNSPLHF
TRBV6-1	few	TRBJ1-2	-	TGTGCCAGCACCCCCATCGTGGGGGCTAACTATGGCTACACCTTC	CASTPIVGANYGYTF
TRBV19	-	TRBJ2-7	-	TGTGCCAGTAGGAACGACCCTTCCTACGAGCAGTACTTC	CASRNDPSYEQYF
TRBV4-2	-	TRBJ2-7	TRBD2	TGTGCCAGCAGCCAAGCCACCGGGACTAGCGTATACGAGCAGTACTTC	CASSQATGTSVYEQYF
TRBV10-3	-	TRBJ2-7	TRBD2	TGTGCCATCAGTGACCCTAGCGGGGTCTACGAGCAGTACTTC	CAISDPSGVYEQYF
TRBV15	-	TRBJ2-7	-	TGTGCCACCAGCAGCTGGGGAACCTACGAGCAGTACTTC	CATSSWGTYEQYF
TRBV5-1	-	TRBJ2-5	TRBD2	TGCGCCAGCAGCTCCGGGGGGGGAACAGAGACCCAGTACTTC	CASSSGGGTETQYF
TRBV20-1	-	TRBJ1-4	-	TGCAGTGCAAGCATCCAAGAAAAACTGTTTTTT	CSASIQEKLFF
TRBV16	-	TRBJ2-3	-	TGTGCCAGCAGCCAGAGCACAGATACGCAGTATTTT	CASSQSTDTQYF
TRBV11-2	once	TRBJ2-7	-	TGTGCCAGCAGCTTGGCCCGAGGGCCGGGCCACGAGCAGTACTTC	CASSLARGPGHEQYF
TRBV18	-	TRBJ1-5	-	TGTGCCAGCTCACCCGGAACGGAAAGCAATCAGCCCCAGCATTTT	CASSPGTESNQPQHF
TRBV9	-	TRBJ2-2	TRBD2	TGTGCCAGCAGCGTGGGCGGGAGGCGCACCGGGGAGCTGTTTTTT	CASSVGGRRTGELFF
TRBV10-3	-	TRBJ1-1	-	TGTGCCATCAGTGAGTCGGTGAACACTGAAGCTTTCTTT	CAISESVNTEAFF
TRBV6-5	few	TRBJ1-5	-	TGTGCCAGCAGTTACTCGAGTCGGAATCAGCCCCAGCATTTT	CASSYSSRNQPQHF
TRBV21-1	-	TRBJ2-1	-	TGTGCCAGCAGCAAAGCCCCTAACCGGGACAGCTTGCTCTATGAGCAGTTCTTC	CASSKAPNRDSLLYEQFF
TRBV7-2	-	TRBJ2-7	-	TGTGCCAGCAGCTTAACGGCCCTTAAGGCACAGTACTTC	CASSLTALKAQYF
TRBV2	-	TRBJ1-6	TRBD1	TGTGCCAGCAGTGAAGCCCTTGGACAGGGGTTAGGGGGCTCCTATAATTCACCCCTCCACTTT	CASSEALGQGLGGSYNSPLHF
TRBV5-1	-	TRBJ1-3	-	TGCGCCAGCAGCTTGGACAGCTCTGGAAACACCATATATTTT	CASSLDSSGNTIYF
TRBV19	-	TRBJ2-7	-	TGTGCCAGTAGTATTGGGGGAGGTCAGTCCTACGAGCAGTACTTC	CASSIGGGQSYEQYF
TRBV7-2	-	TRBJ2-1	-	TGTGCCAGCAGCTTAGGTACGAGCTCCTACAATGAGCAGTTCTTC	CASSLGTSSYNEQFF
TRBV28	-	TRBJ2-2	TRBD2	TGTGCCAGCAAACGGGCGGGGGGCTTCACCGGGGAGCTGTTTTTT	CASKRAGGFTGELFF
TRBV25-1	-	TRBJ2-2	-	TGTGCCAGCAGTGAGGGTCGGGGCAGGGTCTTCGGGGAGCTGTTTTTT	CASSEGRGRVFGELFF
TRBV19	-	TRBJ1-2	TRBD1	TGTGCCAGTAGTAGAGGACAGGGGCCCTATGGCTACACCTTC	CASSRGQGPYGYTF
TRBV6-5	-	TRBJ2-5	-	TGTGCCAGCAGTGAATATGTCACGTACTTC	CASSEYVTYF
TRBV27	-	TRBJ2-3	-	TGTGCCAGCAGTTCCACTAGCATTAGCACAGATACGCAGTATTTT	CASSSTSISTDTQYF
TRBV11-2	-	TRBJ1-4	-	TGTGCCAGCAGCTTGCACAGGGCTAATGAAAAACTGTTTTTT	CASSLHRANEKLFF
TRBV14	-	TRBJ2-3	-	TGTGCCAGCAGCCAAGAATTAATCACAGATACGCAGTATTTT	CASSQELITDTQYF
TRBV18	-	TRBJ1-3	-	TGTGCCAGCTCACCAGACTTGGCTGGAAACACCATATATTTT	CASSPDLAGNTIYF
TRBV15	-	TRBJ2-1	-	TGTGCCACCAGCAGATTAGCGGTCTCCTACAATGAGCAGTTCTTC	CATSRLAVSYNEQFF
TRBV6-5	-	TRBJ2-5	-	TGTGCCACTACGGACACCCAAGAGACCCAGTACTTC	CATTDTQETQYF
TRBV28	-	TRBJ1-5	-	TGTGCCAGCAGCGGGCCTCTCAATCAGCCCCAGCATTTT	CASSGPLNQPQHF
TRBV28	-	TRBJ1-3	-	TGTGCCAGCAGTTCTCCACGGGGTGCTCGTGGAAACACCATATATTTT	CASSSPRGARGNTIYF
TRBV19	-	TRBJ1-6	-	TGTGCCAGCGGATCCCCGGACGGATTTTATAATTCACCCCTCCACTTT	CASGSPDGFYNSPLHF
TRBV6-1	-	TRBJ1-2	-	TGTGCCAGCAGTGAAAGGAGACTAATTAACTATGGCTACACCTTC	CASSERRLINYGYTF
TRBV5-4	-	TRBJ1-5	TRBD1	TGTGCCAGCAGCTTGATGAGGGGGCAGGGAAATCAGCCCCAGCATTTT	CASSLMRGQGNQPQHF
TRBV18	-	TRBJ2-3	-	TGTGCCAGCTCACCACCCCAGGGGAGGGATACGCAGTATTTT	CASSPPQGRDTQYF
TRBV5-1	-	TRBJ1-1	TRBD1	TGCGCCAGCAGGATGACAGGGGGTAACACTGAAGCTTTCTTT	CASRMTGGNTEAFF
TRBV7-2	-	TRBJ1-2	TRBD1	TGTGCCAGCAGCCCCTTGGACAGGGTCGGGGGTGGCTACACCTTC	CASSPLDRVGGGYTF